The rows below give T cell receptor beta chains drawn from one sample of a study of T cells in Graves' hyperthyroidism and ophthalmopathy. TCRdb re-derived calls from the multiplex PCR reads in MiXCR, one entry per CDR3 protein. The sample shows over 250,000 distinct CDR3 sequences, less than 30% of them seen only once. Sequencing was carried out using blood. Every receptor here comes from a man in his forties or fifties with Graves' hyperthyroidism that later progressed to Graves' ophthalmopathy. Both conserved end residues are trimmed from each CDR3.

J	V	CDR3
TRBJ1-1	TRBV2	ASSDRIRP
TRBJ1-1	TRBV12-3/TRBV12-4	ASRPTGTGGPEAF
TRBJ2-5	TRBV3-1	ASSQDNLAGPQETQY
TRBJ1-2	TRBV7-2	ASSFEESDGYT
TRBJ2-7	TRBV2	ASSPPYGGQVVREQY
TRBJ1-5	TRBV6-5	ASSRDLGGPQH
TRBJ2-7	TRBV6-5	ASSSDRDEQY
TRBJ2-4	TRBV13	ASSLTGARTVAKNIQY
TRBJ1-1	TRBV18	ASSPTQGTEAF
TRBJ1-3	TRBV6-1	ASSRFGQHDSGNTIY
TRBJ1-1	TRBV19	ARVRGSGNTEAF
TRBJ1-1	TRBV19	ASRTDHVNTEAF
TRBJ1-1	TRBV2	AKRDRGTEAF
TRBJ1-5	TRBV12-3/TRBV12-4	ASSLLDRGSNQPQH
TRBJ2-5	TRBV6-5	ASSYSYGGQETQY
TRBJ1-3	TRBV6-5	ASRAEIRNTIY
TRBJ2-5	TRBV12-5	ASGLISPWETQY
TRBJ2-7	TRBV30	AWSVRVEDRGEEQY
TRBJ2-7	TRBV19	ASSSNRLAGDSYEQY
TRBJ2-7	TRBV20-1	SARGQLAGSSYEQY
TRBJ2-2	TRBV18	ASSPTGTGANTGELF
TRBJ2-7	TRBV19	ASSISQGLREQY
TRBJ1-2	TRBV20-1	SAPDSAGYGYT
TRBJ1-1	TRBV19	ASTRGGRMNTEAF
TRBJ2-7	TRBV11-2	ASSQSATPGLQY
TRBJ2-2	TRBV11-2	ASSLDFRGLSNTGELF
TRBJ1-1	TRBV19	ASSIAPPNTEAF
TRBJ1-2	TRBV27	ASSPIPQGVDYGYT
TRBJ2-6	TRBV5-1	ASSPKGRNSGANVLT
TRBJ2-5	TRBV29-1	SVEHRGIEETQY
TRBJ2-7	TRBV6-5	ASSYAVQGANEQY
TRBJ2-7	TRBV10-1	ASSESGRPEQY
TRBJ2-4	TRBV28	ASSLANTGQLAKNIQY
TRBJ2-5	TRBV5-1	ASSFWNQETQY
TRBJ2-7	TRBV6-2/TRBV6-3	ASIKPGTSSYEQY
TRBJ2-4	TRBV12-3/TRBV12-4	ASGSGRLLQY
TRBJ2-7	TRBV11-2	ASSLKGFPGQGYYEQY
TRBJ2-5	TRBV19	ASSIPGRWQETQY
TRBJ2-7	TRBV6-2/TRBV6-3	ASRVRDRLGVTVYEQY
TRBJ2-2	TRBV28	ASSLSTGGTGELF
TRBJ2-7	TRBV24-1	ATSDPRVLPYKQY
TRBJ2-7	TRBV18	ASTPPDGRSSSYEQY
TRBJ1-5	TRBV24-1	ATAGPGNQPQH